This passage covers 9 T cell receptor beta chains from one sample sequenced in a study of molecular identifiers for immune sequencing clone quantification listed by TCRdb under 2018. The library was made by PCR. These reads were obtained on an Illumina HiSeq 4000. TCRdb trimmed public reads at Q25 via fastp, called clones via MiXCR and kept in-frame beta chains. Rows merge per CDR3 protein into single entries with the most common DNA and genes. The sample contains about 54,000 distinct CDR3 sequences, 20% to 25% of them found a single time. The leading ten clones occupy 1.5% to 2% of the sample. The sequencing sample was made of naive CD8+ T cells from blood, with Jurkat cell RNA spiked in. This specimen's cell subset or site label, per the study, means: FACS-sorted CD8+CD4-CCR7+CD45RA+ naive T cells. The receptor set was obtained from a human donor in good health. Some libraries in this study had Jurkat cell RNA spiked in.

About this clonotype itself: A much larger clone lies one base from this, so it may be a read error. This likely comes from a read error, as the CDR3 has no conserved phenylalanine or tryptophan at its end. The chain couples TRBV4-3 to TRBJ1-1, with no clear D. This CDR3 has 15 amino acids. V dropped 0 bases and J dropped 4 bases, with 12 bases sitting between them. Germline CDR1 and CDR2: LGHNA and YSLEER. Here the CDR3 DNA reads TGCGCCAGCAGCCAAGATTCAGGCCGCCTCACTGAAGCTTTCATT. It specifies CASSQDSGRLTEAFI.

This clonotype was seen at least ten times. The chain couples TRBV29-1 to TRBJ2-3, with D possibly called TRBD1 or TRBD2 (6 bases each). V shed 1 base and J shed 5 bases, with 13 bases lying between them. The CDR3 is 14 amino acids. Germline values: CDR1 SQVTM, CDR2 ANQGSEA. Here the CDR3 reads CSVEGWGREDTQYF. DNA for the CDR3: TGCAGCGTTGAAGGGTGGGGGCGGGAAGATACGCAGTATTTT.

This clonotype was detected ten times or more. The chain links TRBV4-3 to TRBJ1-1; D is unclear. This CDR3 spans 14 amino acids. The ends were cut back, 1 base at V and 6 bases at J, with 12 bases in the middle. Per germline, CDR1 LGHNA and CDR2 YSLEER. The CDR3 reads CASSQGSVDPEAFF. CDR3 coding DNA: TGCGCCAGCAGCCAAGGGAGCGTTGACCCTGAAGCTTTCTTT.

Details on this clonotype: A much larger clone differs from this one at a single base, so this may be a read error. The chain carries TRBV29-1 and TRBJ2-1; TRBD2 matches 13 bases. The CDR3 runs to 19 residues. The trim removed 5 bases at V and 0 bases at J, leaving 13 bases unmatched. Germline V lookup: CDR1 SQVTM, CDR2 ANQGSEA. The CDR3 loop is CSVPLLGLAGVRSYNEQFF. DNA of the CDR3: TGCAGCGTTCCCCTCCTAGGACTAGCGGGAGTACGCTCCTACAATGAGCAGTTCTTC.

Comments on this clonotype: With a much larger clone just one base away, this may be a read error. CDR3 coding DNA: TGTGCCAGCTCCGGACGGAATATTGAAAAACTGTTTTTT. Its protein is CASSGRNIEKLFF. The V gene is TRBV28, the J gene TRBJ1-4; D unclear. V dropped 8 bases and J dropped 7 bases, with 14 bases sitting between them. Germline-derived CDR1 and CDR2 are MDHEN and SYDVKM. CDR3 length equals 13 residues.

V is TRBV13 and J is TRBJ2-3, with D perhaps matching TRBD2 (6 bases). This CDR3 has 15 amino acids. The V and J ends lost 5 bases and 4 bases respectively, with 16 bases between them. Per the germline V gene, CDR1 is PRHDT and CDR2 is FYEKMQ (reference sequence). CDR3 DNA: TGTGCCAGCAGCGCGAGCGCGGGAATCCCAGATACGCAGTATTTT. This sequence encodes CASSASAGIPDTQYF.

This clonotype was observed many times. The chain's CDR3 is CASSLGDGDSNQPQHF. The CDR3 coding sequence is TGTGCCAGCAGCTTAGGCGACGGCGATAGCAATCAGCCCCAGCATTTT. The rearrangement links TRBV7-8 to TRBJ1-5; no clear D. Between the trimmed V and J ends, which lost 1 base and 0 bases, there was a span of 10 bases. The CDR3 sequence is 16 residues long. Per the germline V gene, CDR1 is SGHVS and CDR2 is FQNEAQ.

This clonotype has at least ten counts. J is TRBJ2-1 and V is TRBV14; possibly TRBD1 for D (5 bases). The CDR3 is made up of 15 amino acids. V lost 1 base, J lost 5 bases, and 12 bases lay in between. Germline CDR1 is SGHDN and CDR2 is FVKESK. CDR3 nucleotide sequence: TGTGCCAGCAGCCAAGTGGTCGACAGAAACAATGAGCAGTTCTTC. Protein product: CASSQVVDRNNEQFF.

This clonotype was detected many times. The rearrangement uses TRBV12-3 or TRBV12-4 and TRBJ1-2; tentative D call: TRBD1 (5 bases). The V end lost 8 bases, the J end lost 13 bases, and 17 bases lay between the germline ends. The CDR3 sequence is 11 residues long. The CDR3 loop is CASGSGTPATF. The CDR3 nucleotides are TGTGCCAGCGGGTCCGGGACCCCGGCCACCTTC.